This T cell receptor (beta chain) is drawn from a study of T cell repertoires in aging, cancer and after chemotherapy. Study-wide results and caveats: Immunological memory after chemotherapy cannot be judged from the repertoire data. Untreated cancer patients had significantly lower blood TCR diversity than age-matched healthy donors. Median generation probability rose over the chemotherapy interval in each cancer cohort, suggesting rebound thymic output.

CDR3 size: 15 residues. Germline V gene lookup returns CDR1 PRHDT and CDR2 FYEKMQ (reference sequence). V shed 4 bases and J 7 bases; nucleotides not matched to a gene: 6. The template was genomic DNA from peripheral blood, not RNA. Rearranged V-D-J TRB sequences were amplified with a mixed TRB-A/B primer pool. TCRdb passed the multiplex PCR reads through MiXCR, listing each CDR3 protein once. The table includes 15,000 to 20,000 distinct CDR3 sequences, 35% to 40% detected once. This clonotype was seen a handful of times. Its antigen is unknown. The TCR originated in a human donor with a solid tumor. The J gene is TRBJ1-4, the V gene TRBV13; 10 nucleotides agree with TRBD1. The material sequenced was blood. CDR3 loop: CASSSRTGGGEKLFF. As DNA, the CDR3 is TGTGCCAGCAGCTCCCGGACAGGGGGGGGTGAAAAACTGTTTTTT.